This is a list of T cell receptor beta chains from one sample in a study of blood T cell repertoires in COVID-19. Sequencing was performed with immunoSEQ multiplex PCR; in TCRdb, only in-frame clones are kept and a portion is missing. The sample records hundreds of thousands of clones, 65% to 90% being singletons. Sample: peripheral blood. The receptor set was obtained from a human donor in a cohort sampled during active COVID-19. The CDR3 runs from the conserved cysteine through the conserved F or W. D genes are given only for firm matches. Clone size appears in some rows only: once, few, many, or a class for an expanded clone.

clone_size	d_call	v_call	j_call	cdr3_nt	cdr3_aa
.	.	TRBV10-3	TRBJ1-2	TGTGCCATCAGGGACTTGGACAGCTATGGCTACACCTTC	CAIRDLDSYGYTF
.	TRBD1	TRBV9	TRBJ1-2	TGTGCCAGCAGCGGTACAGGGGGCTGGCTGGAGGGCTACACCTTC	CASSGTGGWLEGYTF
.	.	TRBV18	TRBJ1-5	TGTGCCAGCTCACCGGAGGGGAATCAGCCCCAGCATTTT	CASSPEGNQPQHF
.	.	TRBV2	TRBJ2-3	TGTGCCAGCAGTGTTAAGCGGACTAGCACAGATACGCAGTATTTT	CASSVKRTSTDTQYF
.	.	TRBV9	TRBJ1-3	TGTGCCAGCCTGGGGGGGGAGTCTGGAAACACCATATATTTT	CASLGGESGNTIYF
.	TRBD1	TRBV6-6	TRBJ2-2	TGTGCCAGCAGACTCTGGACAGGGAACACCGGGGAGCTGTTTTTT	CASRLWTGNTGELFF
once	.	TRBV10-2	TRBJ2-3	TGCGCCAGCAGTGAGGCGGGCGGCGCAGATACGCAGTATTTT	CASSEAGGADTQYF
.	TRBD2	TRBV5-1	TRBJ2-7	TGCGCCAGCAGCTTGGGCCCGCGGACTAGCGGATACGAGCAGTACTTC	CASSLGPRTSGYEQYF
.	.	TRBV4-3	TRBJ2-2	TGCGCCAGCAGCCAAGAGGGGGGAGGATTCGCCGGGGAGCTGTTTTTT	CASSQEGGGFAGELFF
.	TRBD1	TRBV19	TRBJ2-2	TGTGCCAGTAGTGTGGGACAGGGGTGGACCGGGGAGCTGTTTTTT	CASSVGQGWTGELFF